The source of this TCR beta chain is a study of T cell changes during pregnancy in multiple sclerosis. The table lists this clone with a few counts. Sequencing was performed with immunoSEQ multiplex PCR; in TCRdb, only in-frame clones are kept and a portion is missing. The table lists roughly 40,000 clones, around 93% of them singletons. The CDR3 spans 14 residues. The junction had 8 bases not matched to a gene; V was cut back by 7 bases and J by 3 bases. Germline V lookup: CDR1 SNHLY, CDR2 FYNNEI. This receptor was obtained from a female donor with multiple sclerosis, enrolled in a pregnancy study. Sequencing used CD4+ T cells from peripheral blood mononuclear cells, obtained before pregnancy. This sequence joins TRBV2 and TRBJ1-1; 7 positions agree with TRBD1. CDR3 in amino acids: CASTTGASYTEAFF. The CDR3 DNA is TGTGCCAGCACTACAGGGGCCTCCTACACTGAAGCTTTCTTT.